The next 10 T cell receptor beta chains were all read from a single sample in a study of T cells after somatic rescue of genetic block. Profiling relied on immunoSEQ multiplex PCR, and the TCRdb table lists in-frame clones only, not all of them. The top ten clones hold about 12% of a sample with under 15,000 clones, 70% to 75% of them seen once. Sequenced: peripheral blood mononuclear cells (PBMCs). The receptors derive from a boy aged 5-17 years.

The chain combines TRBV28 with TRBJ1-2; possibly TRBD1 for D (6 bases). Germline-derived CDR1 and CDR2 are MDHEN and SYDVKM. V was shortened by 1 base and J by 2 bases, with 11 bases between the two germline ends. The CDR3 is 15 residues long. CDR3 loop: CASSLSPGANYGYTF. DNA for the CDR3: TGTGCCAGCAGTTTATCGCCAGGGGCGAACTATGGCTACACCTTC.

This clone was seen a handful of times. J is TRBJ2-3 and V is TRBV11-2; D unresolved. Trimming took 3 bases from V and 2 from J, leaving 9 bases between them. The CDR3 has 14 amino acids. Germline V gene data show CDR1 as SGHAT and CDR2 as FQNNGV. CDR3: CASSFSRATDTQYF. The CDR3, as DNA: TGTGCCAGCAGCTTCTCTAGGGCCACAGATACGCAGTATTTT.

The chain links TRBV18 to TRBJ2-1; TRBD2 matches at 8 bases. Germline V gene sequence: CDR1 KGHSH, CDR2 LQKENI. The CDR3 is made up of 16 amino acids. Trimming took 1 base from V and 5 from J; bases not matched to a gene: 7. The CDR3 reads CASSPLFGRGDNEQFF. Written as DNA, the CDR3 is TGTGCCAGCTCACCACTGTTCGGGAGGGGGGACAATGAGCAGTTCTTC. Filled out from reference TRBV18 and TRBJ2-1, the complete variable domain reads NAGVMQNPRHLVRRRGQEARLRCSPMKGHSHVYWYRQLPEEGLKFMVYLQKENIIDESGMPKERFSAEFPKEGPSILRIQQVVRGDSAAYFCASSPLFGRGDNEQFFGPGTRLTVL.

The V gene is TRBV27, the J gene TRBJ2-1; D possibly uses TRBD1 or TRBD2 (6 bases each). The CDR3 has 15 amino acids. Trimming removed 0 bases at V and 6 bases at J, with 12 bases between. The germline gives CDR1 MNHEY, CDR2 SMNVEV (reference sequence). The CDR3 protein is CASSLSGGRGNEQFF. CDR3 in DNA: TGTGCCAGCAGTTTATCCGGGGGCCGAGGCAATGAGCAGTTCTTC.

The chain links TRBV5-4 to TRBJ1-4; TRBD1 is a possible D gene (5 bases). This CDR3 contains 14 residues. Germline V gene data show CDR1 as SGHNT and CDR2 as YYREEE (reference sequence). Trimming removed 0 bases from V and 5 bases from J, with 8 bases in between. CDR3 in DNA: TGTGCCAGCAGCTTGGCGGGGCCAAATGAAAAACTGTTTTTT. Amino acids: CASSLAGPNEKLFF.

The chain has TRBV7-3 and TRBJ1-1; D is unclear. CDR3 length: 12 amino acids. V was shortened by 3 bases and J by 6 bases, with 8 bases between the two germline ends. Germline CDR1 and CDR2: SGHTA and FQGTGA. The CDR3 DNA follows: TGTGCCAGCAGCTTTCATACCCCTGAAGCTTTCTTT. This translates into CASSFHTPEAFF.

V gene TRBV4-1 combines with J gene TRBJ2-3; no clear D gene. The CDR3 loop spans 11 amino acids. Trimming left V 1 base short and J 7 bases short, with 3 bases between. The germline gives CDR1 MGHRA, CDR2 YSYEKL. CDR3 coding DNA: TGCGCCAGCAGCCAAGGGTATACGCAGTATTTT. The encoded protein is CASSQGYTQYF.

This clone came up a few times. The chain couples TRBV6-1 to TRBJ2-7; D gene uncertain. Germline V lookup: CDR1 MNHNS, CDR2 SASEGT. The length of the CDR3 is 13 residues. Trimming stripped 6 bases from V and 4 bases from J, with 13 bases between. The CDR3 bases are TGTGCCAGCAGATCAGAGGTGCTTTACGAGCAGTACTTC. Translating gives CASRSEVLYEQYF.

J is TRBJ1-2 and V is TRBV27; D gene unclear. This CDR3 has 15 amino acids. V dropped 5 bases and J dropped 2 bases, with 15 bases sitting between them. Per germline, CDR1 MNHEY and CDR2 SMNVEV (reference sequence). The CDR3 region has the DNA TGTGCCAGCAGTCGCCGGGCCCAGAGGAACTATGGCTACACCTTC. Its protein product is CASSRRAQRNYGYTF.

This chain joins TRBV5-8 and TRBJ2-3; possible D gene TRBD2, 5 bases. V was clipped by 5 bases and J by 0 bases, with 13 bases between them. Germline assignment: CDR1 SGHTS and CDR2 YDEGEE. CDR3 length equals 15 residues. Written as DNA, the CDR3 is TGTGCCAGCAGAGGTATAGGCGGGAGCACAGATACGCAGTATTTT. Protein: CASRGIGGSTDTQYF.